The 8 T cell receptor beta chains below come from one sample, sequenced in a study of T cell responses to AZD1222 COVID-19 vaccine. Profiling relied on immunoSEQ multiplex PCR, and the TCRdb table lists in-frame clones only, not all of them. The sample includes roughly 66,000 clones, roughly four fifths of them seen just once. The sample here was peripheral blood, taken on day 0 of AZD1222 vaccination. Source of these receptors: an adult in good health.

The sample holds a few counts of this clone. Other DNA sequences in the same sample also yield this CDR3. The chain is built from TRBV7-9 and TRBJ1-1; 7 nucleotides agree with TRBD1. Germline V gene sequence: CDR1 SEHNR, CDR2 FQNEAQ (reference sequence). The CDR3 runs to 13 residues. V was clipped by 5 bases and J by 4 bases; unmatched bases: 4. CDR3 DNA: TGTGCCAGCAGCCCACAGGGGAGCACTGAAGCTTTCTTT. It is translated as CASSPQGSTEAFF.

The rearrangement uses TRBV10-1 and TRBJ1-1, with no clear D. V dropped 5 bases and J dropped 3 bases, with 10 bases sitting between them. Germline-derived CDR1 and CDR2 are WNHNN and SYGVQD (reference sequence). The CDR3 contains 13 residues. The CDR3 region has the DNA TGCGCCAGCAGTACCGGAGAACACACTGAAGCTTTCTTT. Translated: CASSTGEHTEAFF.

The CDR3 bases are TGCGCCAGCAGCCGGACTAGCGGGGGCACAGATACGCAGTATTTT. Translation: CASSRTSGGTDTQYF. V usage is TRBV5-1 and J usage is TRBJ2-3, with TRBD2 matching 12 bases. V was pared by 4 bases and J by 1 base, with 1 base of the junction left unmatched. Germline CDR1 SGHRS, CDR2 YFSETQ. The CDR3 consists of 15 residues.

The chain recombines TRBV5-1 with TRBJ1-2; tentative D call: TRBD1 (6 bases). Trimming cost V 0 bases and J 7 bases, with 19 bases left between them. Germline CDR1 is SGHRS and CDR2 is YFSETQ. The CDR3 spans 16 residues. The CDR3 DNA follows: TGCGCCAGCAGCTTGGAAGTCCGGGGGGGCCTGAGTGGCTACACCTTC. Its protein is CASSLEVRGGLSGYTF.

This chain joins TRBV29-1 and TRBJ2-7; D might be TRBD1 (7 bases). V lost 1 base, J lost 2 bases, and 18 bases lay in between. Germline V gene data show CDR1 as SQVTM and CDR2 as ANQGSEA. CDR3 size: 16 residues. CDR3 sequence reads: CSVEGGRGTETYEQYF. CDR3 bases: TGCAGCGTTGAAGGGGGTCGGGGGACAGAGACCTACGAGCAGTACTTC.

The chain links TRBV3-1 (or the pseudogene TRBV3-2) to TRBJ1-4, with TRBD1 matching over 7 bases. CDR1 and CDR2 (germline): LGHDT, YNNKEL (reference sequence). V shed 4 bases, J shed 6 bases, and the junction held 14 bases outside the gene matches. CDR3 length equals 17 residues. The CDR3 is CASSPNQGGGKDEKLFF. The DNA of the CDR3 is TGTGCCAGCAGCCCAAATCAGGGGGGAGGGAAAGATGAAAAACTGTTTTTT.

In this sample, this clone turned up once. The gene calls are TRBV5-6 and TRBJ2-3; D possibly corresponds to TRBD1 (6 bases). CDR1 and CDR2 from the germline V gene are SGHDT and YYEEEE. The CDR3 is 15 amino acids. With 4 bases removed from V and 2 bases from J, the gap between germline ends came to 14 bases. The CDR3 sequence is CASSLDRRSTDTQYF. CDR3 nucleotides: TGTGCCAGCAGCCTCGACAGGAGGTCCACAGATACGCAGTATTTT.

The chain employs TRBV3-1 (or the pseudogene TRBV3-2) and TRBJ2-6; no firm D call. The CDR3 is 15 residues long. Trimming pared 4 bases from V and 3 bases from J, leaving 10 bases between. In germline, CDR1 is LGHDT, CDR2 YNNKEL (reference sequence). The CDR3, as DNA: TGTGCCAGCAGCCCCTTGGGTTATGGGGCCAACGTCCTGACTTTC. This sequence encodes CASSPLGYGANVLTF.